This T cell receptor (beta chain) was sequenced in a study of shared clonotypes between healthy human individuals. Findings and caveats of the study: A few donors showed sharing of approximately 5% of naive CD4 clonotypes. Naive subsets usually exceeded memory subsets in estimated richness.

Measured with immunoSEQ multiplex PCR; TCRdb has only the in-frame clones, and not every one. Of 1 million to 1.2 million clones in the sample, about 72% are singletons; the top ten hold 0.89%. With respect to this clone: The antigen is not known.

The V gene's germline CDR1 is MGHRA and CDR2 YSYEKL. CDR3 length: 15 residues. V lost 4 bases, J lost 0 bases, and 4 bases stayed unmatched. Material: memory CD4+ T cells from PBMCs. The subset here: CD45RA-negative fraction. The chain joins TRBV4-1 to TRBJ2-3; 7 nucleotides match TRBD1. This TCR derives from a man aged 18 to 29 in good health. Some clones in this sample may be carry-over from other donors' samples. CDR3 bases: TGCGCCAGCAGCCCGGACAGGTCTAGCACAGATACGCAGTATTTT. It codes for CASSPDRSSTDTQYF.